This T cell receptor (beta chain) was sequenced in a study of blood T cell repertoires in COVID-19. Participants were aged about 18 to 90 years, lived in roughly 25 US areas, and enrolled virtually. Only in-frame clones appear in the TCRdb table, and some are missing; sequencing was by immunoSEQ multiplex PCR. Of approximately 210,000 clones listed, approximately 86% were seen once; the top ten hold about 15%. This CDR3 spans 15 amino acids. The V and J ends lost 0 bases and 2 bases, in that order; junction bases with no gene match: 3. Germline V lookup: CDR1 GTSNPN, CDR2 SVGIG (reference sequence). This chain uses TRBV30 with TRBJ1-1; 10 bases fit TRBD1. The receptor was derived from a woman in her fifties or sixties with acute COVID-19. The sequenced material came from PBMCs or T cells enriched from blood (not recorded which). For the CDR3, the DNA is TGTGCCTGGAGTGTAGGACAGGGGGATAACACTGAAGCTTTCTTT. This translates into CAWSVGQGDNTEAFF. Looking up the rest from reference TRBV30 and TRBJ1-1 gives the full variable domain: SQTIHQWPATLVQPVGSPLSLECTVEGTSNPNLYWYRQAAGRGLQLLFYSVGIGQISSEVPQNLSASRPQDRQFILSSKKLLLSDSGFYLCAWSVGQGDNTEAFFGQGTRLTVV.